This paragraph covers one TCR beta chain sequence. The target antigen is unknown. The entry originates in a study of cytomegalovirus exposure and HLA in healthy donors. Study overall: According to later analysis, the same platform produced the 120 validation and 600 to 800 first-cohort repertoires. The study, taken as a whole, reports: The study flagged roughly 160 TCR beta chains as cytomegalovirus-associated.

Germline lookup yields CDR1 MNHNS and CDR2 SASEGT. CDR3 length: 14 residues. V was clipped by 3 bases and J by 4 bases, with 13 bases between them. Only in-frame clones appear in the TCRdb table, and some are missing; sequencing was by immunoSEQ multiplex PCR. This sample has over 100,000 clones, with around 92% found just once. The sequencing sample was made of PBMCs. The J gene is TRBJ2-7, the V gene TRBV6-1; possible D gene TRBD1, 6 bases. This clonotype was sampled from a man aged 30 to 39 in good health and CMV-seronegative. CDR3: CASSDTGYSYEQYF. The CDR3 DNA reads as TGTGCCAGCAGTGATACAGGGTATTCTTACGAGCAGTACTTC.